The TCR beta chain described here comes from a study of OX40 agonist ivuxolimab in advanced cancers. Concerning this clone itself: Its specificity is unknown.

Study conclusions and caveats: A proportion of nonresponders additionally exhibited low normalized T-cell clonal expansion. Among the lowest levels of clonal expansion were found in partial responders at 0.1-3.0 mg/kg.

Assay: immunoSEQ multiplex PCR; the TCRdb copy retains only in-frame clones and omits some. The table shows some 98,000 clones, with roughly 84% occurring only once. This clonotype was obtained from an adult with an advanced solid tumor such as melanoma, head and neck, liver or kidney cancer. The input for sequencing was CD4+ or CD8+ T cells sorted from blood, taken in a trial of the OX40 agonist ivuxolimab.

This CDR3 reads CASSRLAGAGLDTQYF. The CDR3 DNA reads as TGTGCCAGCAGCCGACTAGCGGGGGCCGGATTAGATACGCAGTATTTT. The V call is TRBV14, the J call TRBJ2-3; 12 bases match TRBD2. In germline, CDR1 is SGHDN, CDR2 FVKESK. The CDR3 is 16 amino acids. V dropped 4 bases and J dropped 5; count of bases not matched to a gene: 7.